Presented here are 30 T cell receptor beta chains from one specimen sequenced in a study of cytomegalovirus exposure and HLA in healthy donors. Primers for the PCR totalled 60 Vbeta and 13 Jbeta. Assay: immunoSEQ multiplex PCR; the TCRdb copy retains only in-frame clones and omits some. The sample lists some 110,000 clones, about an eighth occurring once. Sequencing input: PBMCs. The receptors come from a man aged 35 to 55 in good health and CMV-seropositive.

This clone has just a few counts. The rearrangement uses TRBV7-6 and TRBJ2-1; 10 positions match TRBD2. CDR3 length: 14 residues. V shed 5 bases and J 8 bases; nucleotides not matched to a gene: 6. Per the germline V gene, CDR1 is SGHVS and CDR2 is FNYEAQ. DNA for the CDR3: TGTGCCAGCAGCCAGCGGGAGGGCCACCATGAGCAGTTCTTC. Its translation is CASSQREGHHEQFF.

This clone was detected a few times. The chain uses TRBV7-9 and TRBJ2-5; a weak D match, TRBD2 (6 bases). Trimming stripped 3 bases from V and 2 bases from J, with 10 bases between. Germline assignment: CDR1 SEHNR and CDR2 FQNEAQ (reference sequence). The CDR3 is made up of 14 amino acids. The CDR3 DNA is TGTGCCAGCAGCTTTTGGGGGGAACAAGAGACCCAGTACTTC. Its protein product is CASSFWGEQETQYF. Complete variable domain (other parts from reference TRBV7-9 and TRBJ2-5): DTGVSQNPRHKITKRGQNVTFRCDPISEHNRLYWYRQTLGQGPEFLTYFQNEAQLEKSRLLSDRFSAERPKGSFSTLEIQRTEQGDSAMYLCASSFWGEQETQYFGPGTRLLVL.

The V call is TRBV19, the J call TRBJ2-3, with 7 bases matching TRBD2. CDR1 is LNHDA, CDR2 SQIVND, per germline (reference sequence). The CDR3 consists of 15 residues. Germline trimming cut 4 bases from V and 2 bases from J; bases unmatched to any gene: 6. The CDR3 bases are TGTGCCAGTAGTACTCTAGCGGAAGCCACAGATACGCAGTATTTT. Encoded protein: CASSTLAEATDTQYF.

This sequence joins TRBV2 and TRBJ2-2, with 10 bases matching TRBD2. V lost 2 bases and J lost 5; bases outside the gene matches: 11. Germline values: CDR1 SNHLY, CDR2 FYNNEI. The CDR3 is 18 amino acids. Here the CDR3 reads CASSELASGSSITGELFF. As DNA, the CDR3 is TGTGCCAGCAGTGAACTGGCTAGCGGGAGTAGCATTACCGGGGAGCTGTTTTTT. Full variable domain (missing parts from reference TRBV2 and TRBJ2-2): EPEVTQTPSHQVTQMGQEVILRCVPISNHLYFYWYRQILGQKVEFLVSFYNNEISEKSEIFDDQFSVERPDGSNFTLKIRSTKLEDSAMYFCASSELASGSSITGELFFGEGSRLTVL.

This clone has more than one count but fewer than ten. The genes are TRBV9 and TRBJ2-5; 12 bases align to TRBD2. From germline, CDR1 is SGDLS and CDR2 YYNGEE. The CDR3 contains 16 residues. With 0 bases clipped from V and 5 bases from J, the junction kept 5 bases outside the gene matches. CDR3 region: CASSVGLAGGPETQYF. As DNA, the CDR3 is TGTGCCAGCAGCGTAGGGCTAGCGGGAGGGCCGGAGACCCAGTACTTC. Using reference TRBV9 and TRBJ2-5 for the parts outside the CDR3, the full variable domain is DSGVTQTPKHLITATGQRVTLRCSPRSGDLSVYWYQQSLDQGLQFLIQYYNGEERAKGNILERFSAQQFPDLHSELNLSSLELGDSALYFCASSVGLAGGPETQYFGPGTRLLVL.

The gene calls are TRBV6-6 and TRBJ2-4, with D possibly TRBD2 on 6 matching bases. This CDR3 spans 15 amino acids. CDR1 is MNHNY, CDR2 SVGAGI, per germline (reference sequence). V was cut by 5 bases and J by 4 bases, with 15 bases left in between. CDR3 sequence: CASSDTTSGKNIQYF. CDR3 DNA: TGTGCCAGCAGTGACACGACTAGTGGTAAAAACATTCAGTACTTC.

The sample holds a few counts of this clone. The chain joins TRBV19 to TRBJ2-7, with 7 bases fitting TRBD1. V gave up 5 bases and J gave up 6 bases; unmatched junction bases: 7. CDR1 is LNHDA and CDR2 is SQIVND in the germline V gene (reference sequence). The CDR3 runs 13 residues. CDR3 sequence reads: CASSHRDRIEQYF. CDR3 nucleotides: TGTGCCAGTAGTCACCGGGACAGAATCGAGCAGTACTTC.

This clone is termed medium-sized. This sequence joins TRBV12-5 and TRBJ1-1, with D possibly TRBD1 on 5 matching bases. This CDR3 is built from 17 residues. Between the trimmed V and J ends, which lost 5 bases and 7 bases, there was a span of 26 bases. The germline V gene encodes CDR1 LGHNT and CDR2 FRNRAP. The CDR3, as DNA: TGTGCTAGTGGTCCCGATACAGGAACCTCCTTACACGGTGAAGCTTTCTTT. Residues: CASGPDTGTSLHGEAFF.

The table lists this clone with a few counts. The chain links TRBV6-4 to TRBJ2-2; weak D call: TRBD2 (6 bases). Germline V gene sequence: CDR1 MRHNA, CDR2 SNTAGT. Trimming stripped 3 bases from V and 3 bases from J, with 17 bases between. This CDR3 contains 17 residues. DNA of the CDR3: TGTGCCAGCAGTGAGGAGGGTACCGGGTCACACACCGGGGAGCTGTTTTTT. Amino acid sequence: CASSEEGTGSHTGELFF.

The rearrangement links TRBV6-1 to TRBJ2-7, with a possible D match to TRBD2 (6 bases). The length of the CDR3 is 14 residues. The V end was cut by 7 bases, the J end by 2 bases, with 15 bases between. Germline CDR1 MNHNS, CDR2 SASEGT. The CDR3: CASTLEGPTYEQYF. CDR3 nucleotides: TGTGCCAGCACGCTGGAGGGTCCAACCTACGAGCAGTACTTC.

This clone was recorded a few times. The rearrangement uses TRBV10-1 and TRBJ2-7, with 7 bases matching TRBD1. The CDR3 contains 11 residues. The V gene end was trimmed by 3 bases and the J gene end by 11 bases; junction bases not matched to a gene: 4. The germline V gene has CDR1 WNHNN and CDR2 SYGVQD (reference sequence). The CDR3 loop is CASSEGGLEYF. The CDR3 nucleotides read TGCGCCAGCAGTGAAGGGGGCTTGGAGTACTTC.

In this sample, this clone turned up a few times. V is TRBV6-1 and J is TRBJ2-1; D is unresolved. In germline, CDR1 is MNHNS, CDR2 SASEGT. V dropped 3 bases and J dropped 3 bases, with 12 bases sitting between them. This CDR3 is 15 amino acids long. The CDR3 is CASSEERFGYNEQFF. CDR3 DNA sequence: TGTGCCAGCAGTGAGGAGCGCTTTGGCTACAATGAGCAGTTCTTC.

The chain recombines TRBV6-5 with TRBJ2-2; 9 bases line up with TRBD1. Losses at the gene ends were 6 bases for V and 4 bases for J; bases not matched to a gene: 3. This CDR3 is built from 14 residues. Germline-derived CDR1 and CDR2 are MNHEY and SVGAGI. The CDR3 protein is CASRGQGSTGELFF. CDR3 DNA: TGTGCCAGCAGAGGACAGGGGAGCACCGGGGAGCTGTTTTTT.

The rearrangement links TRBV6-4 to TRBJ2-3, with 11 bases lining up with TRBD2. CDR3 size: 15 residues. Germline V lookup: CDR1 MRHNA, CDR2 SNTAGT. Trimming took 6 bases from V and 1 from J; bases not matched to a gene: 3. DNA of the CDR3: TGTGCCAGCAGGCAACTAGCGGGAGGCACAGATACGCAGTATTTT. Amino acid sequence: CASRQLAGGTDTQYF.

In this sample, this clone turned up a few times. CDR3 nucleotides: TGCGCCAGCAGCCCGGGGGACAGTACCTACGAGCAGTACTTC. Protein product: CASSPGDSTYEQYF. The genes are TRBV5-1 and TRBJ2-7; D is perhaps TRBD1 (7 bases). V gave up 4 bases and J gave up 2 bases, with 13 bases separating them. Germline-derived CDR1 and CDR2 are SGHRS and YFSETQ. The CDR3 runs to 14 residues.

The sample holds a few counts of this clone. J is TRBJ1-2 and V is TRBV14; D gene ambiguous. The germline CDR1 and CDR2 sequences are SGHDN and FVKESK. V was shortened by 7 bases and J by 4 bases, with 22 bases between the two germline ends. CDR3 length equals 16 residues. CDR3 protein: CASTRIPARASYGYTF. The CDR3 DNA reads TGTGCCAGCACCCGGATTCCAGCCCGAGCTAGCTATGGCTACACCTTC.

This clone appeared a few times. The CDR3 loop reads CSVTGGIGGYTF. The CDR3 DNA sequence: TGCAGCGTTACAGGGGGTATCGGTGGCTACACCTTC. The chain couples TRBV29-1 to TRBJ1-2; 8 bases map to TRBD1. V was pared by 5 bases and J by 7 bases, with 6 bases of the junction left unmatched. CDR1 and CDR2 (germline): SQVTM, ANQGSEA. The CDR3 is 12 amino acids.

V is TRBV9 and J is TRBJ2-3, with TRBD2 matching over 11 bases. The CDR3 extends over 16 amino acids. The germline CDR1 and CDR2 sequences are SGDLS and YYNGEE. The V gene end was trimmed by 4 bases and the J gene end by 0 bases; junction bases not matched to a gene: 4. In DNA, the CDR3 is TGTGCCAGCAGCCTAGCGGGAGGACCTAGCACAGATACGCAGTATTTT. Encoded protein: CASSLAGGPSTDTQYF.

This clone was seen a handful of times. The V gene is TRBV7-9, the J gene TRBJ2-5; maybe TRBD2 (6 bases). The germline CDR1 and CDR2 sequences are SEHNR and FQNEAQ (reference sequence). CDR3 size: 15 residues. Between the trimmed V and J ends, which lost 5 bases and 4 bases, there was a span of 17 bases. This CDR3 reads CASSLRAGRGETQYF. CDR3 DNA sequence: TGTGCCAGCAGCCTAAGGGCGGGGCGCGGAGAGACCCAGTACTTC.

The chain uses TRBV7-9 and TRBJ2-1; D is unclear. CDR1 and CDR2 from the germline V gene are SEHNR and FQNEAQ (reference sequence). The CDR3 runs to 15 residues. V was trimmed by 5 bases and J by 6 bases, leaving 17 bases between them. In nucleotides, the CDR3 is TGTGCCAGCAGCCTAGGGTCTGCGGTACCCAATGAGCAGTTCTTC. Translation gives CASSLGSAVPNEQFF.

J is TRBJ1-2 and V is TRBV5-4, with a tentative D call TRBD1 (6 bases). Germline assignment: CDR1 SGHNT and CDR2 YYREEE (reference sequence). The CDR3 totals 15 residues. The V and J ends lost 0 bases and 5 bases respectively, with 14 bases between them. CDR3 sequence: CASSLVAGAPYGYTF. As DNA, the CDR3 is TGTGCCAGCAGCTTGGTGGCAGGGGCGCCTTATGGCTACACCTTC. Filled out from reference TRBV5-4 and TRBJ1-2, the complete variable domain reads ETGVTQSPTHLIKTRGQQVTLRCSSQSGHNTVSWYQQALGQGPQFIFQYYREEENGRGNFPPRFSGLQFPNYSSELNVNALELDDSALYLCASSLVAGAPYGYTFGSGTRLTVV.

This CDR3 is CASSEGGLAGARSYEQYF. DNA for the CDR3: TGCGCCAGCAGCGAAGGGGGACTAGCGGGAGCTAGGTCCTACGAGCAGTACTTC. This rearrangement joins TRBV4-1 to TRBJ2-7, with 14 bases matching TRBD2. This CDR3 spans 18 amino acids. The V gene end was trimmed by 5 bases and the J gene end by 1 base; junction bases not matched to a gene: 10. Germline values: CDR1 MGHRA, CDR2 YSYEKL.

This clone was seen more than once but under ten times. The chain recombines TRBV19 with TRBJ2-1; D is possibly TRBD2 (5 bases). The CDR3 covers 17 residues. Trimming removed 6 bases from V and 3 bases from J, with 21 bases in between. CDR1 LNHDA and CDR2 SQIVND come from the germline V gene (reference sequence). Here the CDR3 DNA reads TGTGCCAGTAGCCAGGTTCTGGGGAGCTTGGACTACAATGAGCAGTTCTTC. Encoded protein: CASSQVLGSLDYNEQFF.

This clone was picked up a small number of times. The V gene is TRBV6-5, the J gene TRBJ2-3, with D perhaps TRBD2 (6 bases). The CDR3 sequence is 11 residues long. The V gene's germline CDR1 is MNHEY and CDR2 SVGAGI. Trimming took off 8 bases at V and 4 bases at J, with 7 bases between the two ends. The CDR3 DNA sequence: TGTGCCAGCGGGACTTCAGATACGCAGTATTTT. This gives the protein CASGTSDTQYF.

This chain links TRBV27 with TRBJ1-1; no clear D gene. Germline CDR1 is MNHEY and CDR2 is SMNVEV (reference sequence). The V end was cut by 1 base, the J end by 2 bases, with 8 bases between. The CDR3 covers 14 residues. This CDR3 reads CASSLFALNTEAFF. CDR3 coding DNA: TGTGCCAGCAGTTTATTTGCGCTTAACACTGAAGCTTTCTTT.

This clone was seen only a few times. The CDR3 DNA reads as TGTGCCAGCAGTTACTCGTACAGGATTAATGAGCAGTTCTTC. Translating it yields CASSYSYRINEQFF. This rearrangement joins TRBV6-5 to TRBJ2-1, with D possibly matching TRBD1 (5 bases). Germline CDR1 reads MNHEY; CDR2 reads SVGAGI. The CDR3 covers 14 residues. Trimming removed 0 bases at V and 7 bases at J, with 10 bases between.

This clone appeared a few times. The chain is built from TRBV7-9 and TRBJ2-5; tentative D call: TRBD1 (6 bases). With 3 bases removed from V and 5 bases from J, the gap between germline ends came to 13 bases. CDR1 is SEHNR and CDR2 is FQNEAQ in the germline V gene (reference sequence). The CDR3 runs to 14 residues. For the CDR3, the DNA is TGTGCCAGCAGCTTCCGGACAGCTTCGGAGACCCAGTACTTC. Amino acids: CASSFRTASETQYF.

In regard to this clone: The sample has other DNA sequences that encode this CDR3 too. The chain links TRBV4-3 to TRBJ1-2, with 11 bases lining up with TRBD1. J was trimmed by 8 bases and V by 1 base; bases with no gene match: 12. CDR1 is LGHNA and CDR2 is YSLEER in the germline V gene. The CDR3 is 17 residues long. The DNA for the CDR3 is TGCGCCAGCAGCCAAGGAACCGCGGACAGGGGGCAGTACGGCTACACCTTC. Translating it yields CASSQGTADRGQYGYTF.

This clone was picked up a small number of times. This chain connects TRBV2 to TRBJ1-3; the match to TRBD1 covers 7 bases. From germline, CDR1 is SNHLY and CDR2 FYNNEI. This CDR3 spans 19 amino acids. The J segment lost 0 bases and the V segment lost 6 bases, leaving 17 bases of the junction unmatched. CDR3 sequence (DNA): TGTGCCAGCAGATCGTCTCGGGACAGCCCAACACTCTCTGGAAACACCATATATTTT. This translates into CASRSSRDSPTLSGNTIYF.

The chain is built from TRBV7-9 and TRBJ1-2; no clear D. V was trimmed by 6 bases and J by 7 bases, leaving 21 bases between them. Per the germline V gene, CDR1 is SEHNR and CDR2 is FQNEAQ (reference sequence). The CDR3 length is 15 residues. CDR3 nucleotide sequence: TGTGCCAGCAGGCCAGCGCGGGGAGGGCGGGGTGGCTACACCTTC. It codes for CASRPARGGRGGYTF.